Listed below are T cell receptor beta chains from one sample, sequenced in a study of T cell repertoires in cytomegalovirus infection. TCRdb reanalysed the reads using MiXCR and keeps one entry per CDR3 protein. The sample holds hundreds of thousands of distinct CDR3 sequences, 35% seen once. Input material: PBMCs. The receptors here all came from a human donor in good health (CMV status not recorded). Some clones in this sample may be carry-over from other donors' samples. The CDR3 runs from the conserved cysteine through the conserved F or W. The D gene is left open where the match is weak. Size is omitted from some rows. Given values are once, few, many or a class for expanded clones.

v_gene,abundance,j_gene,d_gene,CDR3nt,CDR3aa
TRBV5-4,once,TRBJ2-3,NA,TGTGCCAGCAGCTTGATGGCAAGTTCTAGCACAGATACGCAGTATTTT,CASSLMASSSTDTQYF
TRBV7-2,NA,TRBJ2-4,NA,TGTGCCAGCAGCTTAGAATGGCCTAGCTCCAACATTCAGTACTTC,CASSLEWPSSNIQYF
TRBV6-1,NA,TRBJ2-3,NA,TGTGCCAGCAGTGAAGCGACACTATACAGGACAGATACGCAGTATTTT,CASSEATLYRTDTQYF
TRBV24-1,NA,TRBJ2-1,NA,TGTGCCACTATGGGGGGGACAGGATCCCCGAAGGCCTACAATGAGCAGTTCTTC,CATMGGTGSPKAYNEQFF
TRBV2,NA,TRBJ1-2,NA,TGTGCCAGCAGTCCACCCCCCGGACGGATCCTTTATGGCTACACCTTC,CASSPPPGRILYGYTF
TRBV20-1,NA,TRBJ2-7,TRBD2,TGCAGTGCTAGAGATTCTGAGCGGGGGACAACCTACGAGCAGTACTTC,CSARDSERGTTYEQYF
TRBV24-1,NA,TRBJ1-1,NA,TGTGCCACCAGTGATTCAGGGGTGACTGAAGCTTTCTTT,CATSDSGVTEAFF
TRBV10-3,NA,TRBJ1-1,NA,TGTGCCATCAGTGGTACAGGGTCGGACACTGAAGCTTTCTTT,CAISGTGSDTEAFF
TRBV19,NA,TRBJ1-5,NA,TGTGACAGTAGTCCTTTGACTCAGCCCCAGCATTTT,CDSSPLTQPQHF
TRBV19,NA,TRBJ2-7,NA,TGTGCCAGCGCCGGACTAATCTACGAGCAGTACTTC,CASAGLIYEQYF
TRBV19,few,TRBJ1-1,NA,TGTGCCAGCAGCAGAATGGACTGGAACACTGAAGCTTTCTTT,CASSRMDWNTEAFF
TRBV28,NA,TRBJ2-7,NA,TGTGCCAGCGACCAGGCCGGTCGGGAGCTGAACTACGAGCAGTACTTC,CASDQAGRELNYEQYF
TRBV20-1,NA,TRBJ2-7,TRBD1,TGCAGTGCTAGTCTTTCCCGGGACAGGGGGCAATTTCAGTACTTC,CSASLSRDRGQFQYF
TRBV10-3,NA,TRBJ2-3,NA,TGTGCCATCAGTGACAAGCATCCTGGCGATACGCAGTATTTT,CAISDKHPGDTQYF
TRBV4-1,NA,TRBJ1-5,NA,TGCGCCAGCAGCCACAGTTTAGGGCAGCCCCAGCATTTT,CASSHSLGQPQHF
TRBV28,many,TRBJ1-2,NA,TGTGCCAGCAGCCCTCCGGGCAACTATGGCTACACCTTC,CASSPPGNYGYTF
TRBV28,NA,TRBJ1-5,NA,TGTGCCAGCGCCCAGCCCCAGCATTTT,CASAQPQHF
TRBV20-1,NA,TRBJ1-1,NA,TGCAGTGCTAGATTCACCAAAGTATCTGAAGCTTTCTTT,CSARFTKVSEAFF
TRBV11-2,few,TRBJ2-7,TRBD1,TGTGCCAGCAGCTTAGGAGGGACAGGCCGCCGAGAGCAGTACTTC,CASSLGGTGRREQYF
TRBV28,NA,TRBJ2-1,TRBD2,TGTGCCAGCAGTTTCGGGGGGGCTGAGGACAATGAGCAGTTCTTC,CASSFGGAEDNEQFF
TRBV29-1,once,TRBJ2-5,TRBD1,TGCAGCGTCGCGGGACAGGGGCATCAAGAGACCCAGTACTTC,CSVAGQGHQETQYF
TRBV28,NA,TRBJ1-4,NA,TGTGCCAGCAGTTTAATCTTCGGGCCAACTAATGAAAAACTGTTTTTT,CASSLIFGPTNEKLFF
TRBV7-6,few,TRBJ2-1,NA,TGTGCCAGCAGCCGGGACGGCTTTGAGCAGTTCTTC,CASSRDGFEQFF
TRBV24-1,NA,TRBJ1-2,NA,TGTGCCACCAGTGCCTGGGAGAATGGCTACACCTTC,CATSAWENGYTF
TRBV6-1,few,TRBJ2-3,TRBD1,TGTGCCAGCAGGACACGGGACAGGGCAGCGGATACGCAGTATTTT,CASRTRDRAADTQYF
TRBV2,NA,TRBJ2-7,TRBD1,TGTGCCAGCAGCCCTTGGGACAGGGGGACCTACGAGCAGTACTTC,CASSPWDRGTYEQYF
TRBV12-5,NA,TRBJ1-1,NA,TGTGCTAGTGATGAGGGCCCAATGAACACTGAAGCTTTCTTT,CASDEGPMNTEAFF
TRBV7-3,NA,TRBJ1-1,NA,TGTGCCAGCAGCTTATATTCACAGCTGAACACTGAAGCTTTCTTT,CASSLYSQLNTEAFF
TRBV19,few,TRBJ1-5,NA,TGTGCCAGTAGTATCGAGGGAAACCAGCCCCAGCATTTT,CASSIEGNQPQHF
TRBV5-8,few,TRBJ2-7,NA,TGTGCCAGCAGCTTGGGGAATGGGGGGACTTTCTCCTACGAGCAGTACTTC,CASSLGNGGTFSYEQYF
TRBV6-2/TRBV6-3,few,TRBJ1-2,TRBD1,TGTGCCAGCAGTTCGACAGGGGACTATGGCTACACCTTC,CASSSTGDYGYTF
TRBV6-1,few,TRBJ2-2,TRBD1,TGTGCCAGCAGCGAGACAGGGCGGTACACCGGGGAGCTGTTTTTT,CASSETGRYTGELFF
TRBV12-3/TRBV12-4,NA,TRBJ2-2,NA,TGTGCCAGCAGTCCTGACTTGACCGGGGAGCTGTTTTTT,CASSPDLTGELFF
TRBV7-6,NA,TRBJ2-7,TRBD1,TGTGCCAGCAGCTTCATCCCTCGGACAGGGGCCTTAAGCTCCTACGAGCAGTACTTC,CASSFIPRTGALSSYEQYF
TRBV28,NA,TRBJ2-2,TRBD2,TGTGCCAGCAGTTACCCGGGAGGGAACACCGGGGAGCTGTTTTTT,CASSYPGGNTGELFF
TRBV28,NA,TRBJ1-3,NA,TGTGCCAGCAGTTTGAGGCAGGGCAGCTTCTCTGGAAACACCATATATTTT,CASSLRQGSFSGNTIYF
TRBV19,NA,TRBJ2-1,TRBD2,TGTGCCAGTAGTACCGGAAGGCTAGCGGGCTCCTACAATGAGCAGTTCTTC,CASSTGRLAGSYNEQFF
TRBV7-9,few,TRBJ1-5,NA,TGTGCCAGCAGCTTAGGGGAAGCCCGTTTTAGCAATCAGCCCCAGCATTTT,CASSLGEARFSNQPQHF
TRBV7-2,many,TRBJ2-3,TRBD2,TGTGCCAGCAGCTTCCTAGCGGGAGATGGGGGCACAGATACGCAGTATTTT,CASSFLAGDGGTDTQYF
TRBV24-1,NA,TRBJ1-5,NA,TGTGCCACCAGTGATCGGGTGTTCAATCAGCCCCAGCATTTT,CATSDRVFNQPQHF
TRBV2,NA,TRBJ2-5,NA,TGTGCCAGCAGTGAAGCGGAAGACACGGCGGATGAGACCCAGTACTTC,CASSEAEDTADETQYF
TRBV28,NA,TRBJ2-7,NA,TGTGCCAGCTGCCCCCTGGTGGGGGGGCTAAACAATCCCCCCGAGCAGTACTTC,CASCPLVGGLNNPPEQYF
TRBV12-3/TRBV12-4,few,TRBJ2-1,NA,TGTGCCATCGACCCGGGGGTAGGTCTCGCTGAGCAGTTCTTC,CAIDPGVGLAEQFF
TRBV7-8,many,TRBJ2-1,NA,TGTGTGTCGGGGGTTAGGGGCAATGAGCAGTTCTTC,CVSGVRGNEQFF
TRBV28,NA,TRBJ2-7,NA,TGTGCCAGCAGTTTCGCGAGTCTCGATTACGAGCAGTACTTC,CASSFASLDYEQYF
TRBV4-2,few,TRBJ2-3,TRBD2,TGTGCCAGCAGCCTCCTGGGACTAGCGGGGGGAGCGGATACGCAGTATTTT,CASSLLGLAGGADTQYF
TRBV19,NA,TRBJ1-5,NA,TGTGCCAGTAGTATAGATCGACAGGAGCAATATAGCAATCAGCCCCAGCATTTT,CASSIDRQEQYSNQPQHF
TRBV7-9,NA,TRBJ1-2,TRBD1,TGTGCCAGCAGCTTTTCTCGGGACAGGGGGTCTAACTATGGCTACACCTTC,CASSFSRDRGSNYGYTF
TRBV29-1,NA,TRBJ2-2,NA,TGCAGCGTTGACGGCGATAACACCGGGGAGCTGTTTTTT,CSVDGDNTGELFF
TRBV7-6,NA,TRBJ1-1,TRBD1,TGTGCCAGCAGCTTGGACAGGGCGCACACTGAAGCTTTCTTT,CASSLDRAHTEAFF
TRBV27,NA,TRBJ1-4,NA,TGTGCCAGCAGTTTATCCGGGTCTTGGGGGGAAAAACTGTTTTTT,CASSLSGSWGEKLFF